This T cell receptor (beta chain) was sequenced in a study of blood T cell repertoires in COVID-19. Study information: From T cells, B-cell-depleted T cells, or PBMCs came the material, which was cDNA or gDNA.

During active infection, Seattle patients enrolled and were then monitored through disease. Repertoires were generated with immunoSEQ multiplex PCR, while TCRdb's copy carries only in-frame clones and drops some. Counted here are 250,000 to 300,000 clones, almost 90% occurring once; the ten biggest clones make up about 11%. CDR3 length: 11 residues. Germline values: CDR1 SNHLY, CDR2 FYNNEI. The V gene lost 3 bases and the J gene lost 7 bases, with 3 bases spanning the gap. This clonotype was obtained from a woman in her twenties or thirties with COVID-19, enrolled during active disease. The chain couples TRBV2 to TRBJ2-2, with no clear D. What was sequenced was peripheral blood. CDR3 nucleotides: TGTGCCAGCAGTGACGGCGGGGAGCTGTTTTTT. It codes for CASSDGGELFF.